The clone carrying this T cell receptor (beta chain) was seen only a few times. Its antigen is unknown. The CDR3 runs to 16 residues. Germline CDR1 MNHNS, CDR2 SASEGT. J gave up 1 base and V 6 bases, and 5 bases lay outside the gene matches. TCRdb fed the 5' RACE reads into MiXCR, producing one record per CDR3 protein. The table has some 150,000 distinct CDR3 sequences, approximately 21% seen once. These data come from a study of T-cell memory formation after mild COVID-19. Overall study: TCR clusters largely stayed donor specific.

General observations from the study: Clones shrinking from day 15 to 85 showed even CD4/CD8 mixes; later expanders tilted CD4+.

The sample consisted of PBMCs or a T cell subset sorted from them (not recorded which). The source of this sequence is an adult woman who had mild COVID-19 (a few samples of this study predate the infection). Cell type and time point are not known. The chain couples TRBV6-1 to TRBJ2-2; 10 bases match TRBD1. CDR3 sequence reads: CASSLGQGLNTGELFF. CDR3 bases: TGTGCCAGCAGCCTGGGACAGGGGTTGAACACCGGGGAGCTGTTTTTT.